This TCR beta chain derives from a study of blood T cell repertoires in COVID-19. Whole-study context: The United States, Italy and Spain provided the acute and convalescent COVID-19 samples. Sources were T cells, B-cell-depleted T cells, or PBMCs; the material itself was cDNA or gDNA.

CDR3 length: 18 amino acids. V gave up 2 bases and J gave up 1 base; unmatched junction bases: 10. Germline assignment: CDR1 KGHDR and CDR2 SFDVKD. In the authors' methods: Counts of nucleated cells, estimated from reference gene primer amplification, were obtained. Assay: immunoSEQ multiplex PCR; the TCRdb copy retains only in-frame clones and omits some. D and trimming come from the DNA, and the V and J calls and clone size come from that table. Altogether around 250,000 clones are present, more than 80% being singletons, with the ten largest covering approximately 2%. The source is a man aged 25-45 years who had recovered from COVID-19. The sample taken for sequencing was peripheral blood. This chain connects TRBV24-1 to TRBJ1-3; 7 bases map to TRBD1. The chain's CDR3 is CATSDWGQRGGSGNTIYF. In DNA form, the CDR3 reads TGTGCCACCAGTGATTGGGGACAGCGCGGTGGTTCTGGAAACACCATATATTTT.